This T cell receptor beta chain is from a study of shared clonotypes between healthy human individuals. The assay ran at deep level. The material for each subset, its genomic DNA, was split evenly across several immunoSEQ plates. The method was immunoSEQ multiplex PCR; TCRdb's version includes in-frame clones alone and lacks a portion of them. The sample lists over a million clones; about 76% were seen once. This CDR3 region has 15 residues. Germline V gene lookup returns CDR1 SNHLY and CDR2 FYNNEI. V dropped 3 bases and J dropped 1 base, with 11 bases sitting between them. The specimen sequenced was memory CD4+ T cells sorted from blood. As to subset: CD45RA-negative fraction. This receptor was taken from a man aged 18-30 years in good health. This chain links TRBV2 with TRBJ2-3; D call uncertain. The DNA of the CDR3 is TGTGCCAGCAGTGACATTACCTGGGGCACAGATACGCAGTATTTT. Translation gives CASSDITWGTDTQYF.